What follows are 26 T cell receptor beta chains derived from one specimen sequenced in a study of shared clonotypes between healthy human individuals. Selected positively for CCR7 and CD45RO-negative, naive CD8 cells excluded terminally differentiated effector memory CD45RA+ cells. Libraries were prepared by immunoSEQ multiplex PCR; TCRdb keeps only in-frame clonotypes and omits some of them. The sample has about 580,000 clones; roughly 98% are singletons. Sequenced sample: naive CD8+ T cells sorted from blood. These receptors originate from a man aged 25 to 40 in good health.

The DNA of the CDR3 is TGCGCCAGCAGCCCGGACAGATCAGAATCTAACTATGGCTACACCTTC. This encodes CASSPDRSESNYGYTF. The chain links TRBV5-1 to TRBJ1-2; a possible D gene is TRBD1 (6 bases). The CDR3 is 16 amino acids. Germline V gives CDR1 SGHRS, CDR2 YFSETQ. V gave up 4 bases and J gave up 0 bases, with 16 bases separating them.

This chain uses TRBV28 with TRBJ2-7; 7 nucleotides line up with TRBD2. Trimming removed 8 bases from V and 3 bases from J; junction bases left unmatched: 7. The CDR3 runs to 13 residues. Germline V gene lookup returns CDR1 MDHEN and CDR2 SYDVKM. Here the CDR3 DNA reads TGTGCCAGCCAGCTAGCGGCGAGCTACGAGCAGTACTTC. It encodes CASQLAASYEQYF.

This rearrangement joins TRBV14 to TRBJ1-5; no clear D gene. Germline CDR1 SGHDN, CDR2 FVKESK. There are 12 residues in the CDR3. V was shortened by 4 bases and J by 4 bases, with 5 bases between the two germline ends. Written as DNA, the CDR3 is TGTGCCAGCAGCCGAAATAATCAGCCCCAGCATTTT. It encodes CASSRNNQPQHF.

V is TRBV28 and J is TRBJ2-3, with TRBD2 matching 7 bases. Trimming cost V 2 bases and J 2 bases; bases outside gene matches: 4. Per the germline V gene, CDR1 is MDHEN and CDR2 is SYDVKM. This CDR3 spans 15 amino acids. The DNA of the CDR3 is TGTGCCAGCAGTTTAGGCGGGAGTGCCACAGATACGCAGTATTTT. Protein product: CASSLGGSATDTQYF.

The chain carries TRBV11-1 and TRBJ2-1; 12 bases are a match to TRBD2. This CDR3 has 15 amino acids. Germline values: CDR1 SGHAT, CDR2 FQDESV (reference sequence). With 2 bases clipped from V and 8 bases from J, the junction kept 4 bases outside the gene matches. DNA of the CDR3: TGTGCCAGCAGCTTAAGTACTAGCGGGAGGTATGAGCAGTTCTTC. Translated, it gives CASSLSTSGRYEQFF.

This clone showed up just once. The genes are TRBV5-6 and TRBJ2-5; 9 positions match TRBD1. The ends lost 4 bases at V and 2 bases at J; junction bases unmatched: 6. Germline V gene lookup returns CDR1 SGHDT and CDR2 YYEEEE. This CDR3 contains 15 residues. This chain's CDR3 is CASSLPGQGQETQYF. For the CDR3, the DNA is TGTGCCAGCAGCCTGCCGGGACAGGGTCAAGAGACCCAGTACTTC.

As DNA, the CDR3 is TGTGCCAGCAGGTCCAGTGCTAACTATGGCTACACCTTC. Translated: CASRSSANYGYTF. The chain combines TRBV9 with TRBJ1-2; no clear D gene. The CDR3 loop spans 13 amino acids. Trimming stripped 5 bases from V and 0 bases from J, with 8 bases between. In germline, CDR1 is SGDLS, CDR2 YYNGEE.

V is TRBV14 and J is TRBJ2-7, with TRBD1 matching 7 bases. The CDR3 runs 15 residues. The ends lost 1 base at V and 1 base at J; junction bases unmatched: 4. Germline values: CDR1 SGHDN, CDR2 FVKESK. Here the CDR3 reads CASSQVMTGSYEQYF. CDR3 DNA sequence: TGTGCCAGCAGCCAAGTAATGACAGGGTCCTACGAGCAGTACTTC.

The genes are TRBV5-1 and TRBJ2-5, with TRBD1 as a possible D gene (6 bases). V lost 0 bases and J 0 bases, leaving 21 bases between the germline ends. Germline lookup yields CDR1 SGHRS and CDR2 YFSETQ. The CDR3 is 19 residues long. The CDR3 DNA follows: TGCGCCAGCAGCTTGGAGGGACAAGAGAAAGACTCCTACCAAGAGACCCAGTACTTC. Amino acids: CASSLEGQEKDSYQETQYF.

V is TRBV7-9 and J is TRBJ2-1; no reliable D call. Germline assignment: CDR1 SEHNR and CDR2 FQNEAQ (reference sequence). Trimming took 10 bases from V and 7 from J, leaving 20 bases between them. This CDR3 spans 14 amino acids. CDR3 coding DNA: TGTGCCACCGTGGTCTCTCCTAAGTGGAATGAGCAGTTCTTC. Amino acids: CATVVSPKWNEQFF. The full variable domain, in which reference TRBV7-9 and TRBJ2-1 provide the parts outside the CDR3, is DTGVSQNPRHKITKRGQNVTFRCDPISEHNRLYWYRQTLGQGPEFLTYFQNEAQLEKSRLLSDRFSAERPKGSFSTLEIQRTEQGDSAMYLCATVVSPKWNEQFFGPGTRLTVL.

The chain uses TRBV27 and TRBJ2-1; 9 bases fit TRBD1. The J segment lost 1 base and the V segment lost 5 bases, leaving 12 bases of the junction unmatched. The CDR3 sequence is 18 residues long. The germline CDR1 and CDR2 sequences are MNHEY and SMNVEV (reference sequence). The CDR3 here is CASSLWGTGIKSYNEQFF. The DNA of the CDR3 is TGTGCCAGCAGTCTATGGGGGACAGGGATAAAGTCCTACAATGAGCAGTTCTTC.

The genes are TRBV5-1 and TRBJ2-1, with 7 bases matching TRBD2. This CDR3 spans 15 amino acids. Looked up from germline, CDR1 is SGHRS and CDR2 is YFSETQ. The J segment lost 6 bases and the V segment lost 5 bases, leaving 11 bases of the junction unmatched. The CDR3 DNA follows: TGCGCCAGCAGTCCTGACTTGGCGGGAGTCAATGAGCAGTTCTTC. Its protein is CASSPDLAGVNEQFF. Based on the CDR3 plus reference TRBV5-1 and TRBJ2-1, the full variable domain is KAGVTQTPRYLIKTRGQQVTLSCSPISGHRSVSWYQQTPGQGLQFLFEYFSETQRNKGNFPGRFSGRQFSNSRSEMNVSTLELGDSALYLCASSPDLAGVNEQFFGPGTRLTVL.

The genes are TRBV10-3 and TRBJ2-2; 12 bases are shared with TRBD2. The CDR3 totals 15 residues. V was pared by 4 bases and J by 6 bases, with 3 bases of the junction left unmatched. CDR1 and CDR2 (germline): ENHRY, SYGVKD. CDR3 protein: CAISGPSGRAGELFF. The CDR3 DNA is TGTGCCATCAGTGGGCCTAGCGGGAGGGCCGGGGAGCTGTTTTTT.

The chain has TRBV27 and TRBJ1-2; maybe TRBD1 (6 bases). Trimming removed 5 bases at V and 4 bases at J, with 17 bases between. The CDR3 sequence is 15 residues long. The germline CDR1 and CDR2 sequences are MNHEY and SMNVEV (reference sequence). CDR3 in amino acids: CASSPLTGVGYGYTF. Here the CDR3 DNA reads TGTGCCAGCAGTCCCTTGACAGGTGTAGGCTATGGCTACACCTTC.

The table lists this clone with a count of one. The chain has TRBV11-2 and TRBJ2-7; 11 bases fit TRBD2. The CDR3 sequence is 15 residues long. J gave up 6 bases and V 1 base, and 5 bases lay outside the gene matches. CDR1 and CDR2 (germline): SGHAT, FQNNGV. CDR3 bases: TGTGCCAGCAGCTTAGTGTGGCTAGCGGGAGGCGAGCAGTACTTC. Amino acid sequence: CASSLVWLAGGEQYF.

The V and J genes are TRBV9 and TRBJ2-3; 7 positions match TRBD2. V dropped 4 bases and J dropped 2; count of bases not matched to a gene: 13. The CDR3 has 17 amino acids. Germline V lookup: CDR1 SGDLS, CDR2 YYNGEE. The CDR3 sequence is CASSSSGGSGFTDTQYF. The DNA of the CDR3 is TGTGCCAGCAGCTCCAGTGGCGGTAGCGGGTTCACAGATACGCAGTATTTT.

This rearrangement joins TRBV5-6 to TRBJ2-5; D is ambiguous. The CDR3 spans 14 residues. The V gene's germline CDR1 is SGHDT and CDR2 YYEEEE. V was clipped by 1 base and J by 5 bases, with 12 bases between them. CDR3: CASSLNPYWETQYF. The CDR3 nucleotides read TGTGCCAGCAGCTTGAATCCGTATTGGGAGACCCAGTACTTC.

The genes are TRBV6-4 and TRBJ2-6; D remains unclear. V lost 3 bases, J lost 4 bases, and 19 bases lay in between. This CDR3 region has 18 residues. The germline CDR1 and CDR2 sequences are MRHNA and SNTAGT. CDR3 nucleotide sequence: TGTGCCAGCAGTGAGGATGGGCCTCTTGACGCGGGGGCCAACGTCCTGACTTTC. It is translated as CASSEDGPLDAGANVLTF.

The rearrangement links TRBV7-6 to TRBJ2-1; D may be TRBD1 (5 bases). Trimming removed 5 bases at V and 8 bases at J, with 13 bases between. CDR1 and CDR2 (germline): SGHVS, FNYEAQ. The CDR3 length is 13 residues. In DNA form, the CDR3 reads TGTGCCAGCAGCCCCCGAAGGGGCCATGAGCAGTTCTTC. As protein: CASSPRRGHEQFF.

The chain is built from TRBV5-4 and TRBJ2-3; 10 bases align to TRBD2. The CDR3 consists of 15 residues. Germline V CDR1 and CDR2: SGHNT, YYREEE (reference sequence). Trimming removed 4 bases from V and 2 bases from J; junction bases left unmatched: 4. For the CDR3, the DNA is TGTGCCAGCAGCCCTAGCGGGGGTTTCACAGATACGCAGTATTTT. Protein product: CASSPSGGFTDTQYF.

The chain joins TRBV9 to TRBJ1-2; 8 bases line up with TRBD1. CDR3 size: 13 residues. The germline CDR1 and CDR2 sequences are SGDLS and YYNGEE. V trimming: 8 bases; J trimming: 10 bases; junction bases outside the gene matches: 13. CDR3 sequence reads: CASGQGTSLTYTF. The CDR3 DNA reads as TGTGCCAGTGGACAGGGTACGTCTTTAACCTACACCTTC.

V is TRBV10-3 and J is TRBJ2-2, with 7 bases that match TRBD2. Germline values: CDR1 ENHRY, CDR2 SYGVKD. The CDR3 has 13 residues. With 11 bases clipped from V and 6 bases from J, the junction kept 9 bases outside the gene matches. CDR3 in DNA: TGTGCCTCACACCCTCGGGGGGCCGGGGAGCTGTTTTTT. Protein: CASHPRGAGELFF.

This sequence joins TRBV7-9 and TRBJ2-2, with 11 bases lining up with TRBD2. The germline V gene encodes CDR1 SEHNR and CDR2 FQNEAQ (reference sequence). The CDR3 extends over 18 amino acids. V lost 5 bases, J lost 0 bases, and 8 bases stayed unmatched. The CDR3 spells CASSRGTSGGPNTGELFF. The CDR3 DNA sequence: TGTGCCAGCAGCCGCGGGACTAGCGGCGGGCCGAACACCGGGGAGCTGTTTTTT.

There are a few counts of this clone. This sample also contains other DNA sequences that code for the same CDR3. The chain joins TRBV7-9 to TRBJ2-7; D ambiguous. The ends were cut back, 1 base at V and 2 bases at J, with 3 bases in the middle. Germline V gives CDR1 SEHNR, CDR2 FQNEAQ (reference sequence). CDR3 length: 12 amino acids. The CDR3 reads CASSLGTYEQYF. The CDR3 DNA reads TGTGCCAGCAGCTTAGGGACCTACGAGCAGTACTTC.

This clone has a single count. The rearrangement uses TRBV14 and TRBJ2-5; D gene unclear. Trimming left V 6 bases short and J 1 base short, with 9 bases between. Germline CDR1 is SGHDN and CDR2 is FVKESK. The CDR3 is 13 residues long. For the CDR3, the DNA is TGTGCCAGCAGAGGACGGACCCAAGAGACCCAGTACTTC. Its translation: CASRGRTQETQYF. Full variable domain (missing parts from reference TRBV14 and TRBJ2-5): EAGVTQFPSHSVIEKGQTVTLRCDPISGHDNLYWYRRVMGKEIKFLLHFVKESKQDESGMPNNRFLAERTGGTYSTLKVQPAELEDSGVYFCASRGRTQETQYFGPGTRLLVL.

The chain employs TRBV7-8 and TRBJ2-5, with D tentatively TRBD1 (5 bases). Germline lookup yields CDR1 SGHVS and CDR2 FQNEAQ. CDR3 length equals 15 residues. Trimming shortened V by 4 bases and J by 2 bases, and 14 bases separated the two germline ends. The CDR3 nucleotides read TGTGCCAGCAGCTCTCCTCGACAGAAACAAGAGACCCAGTACTTC. It translates to CASSSPRQKQETQYF.